A single sample is the source of the 14 T cell receptor beta chains below, sequenced in a study of T cell repertoires in cytomegalovirus infection. One entry per CDR3 protein results from TCRdb running MiXCR on the reads. Among 150,000 to 200,000 distinct CDR3 sequences listed, 15% to 20% were seen once. The sequenced sample was PBMCs. These receptors were collected from a human donor in good health (CMV status not recorded). Some clones in this sample may be carry-over from other donors' samples.

This clonotype came up a few times. V and J are TRBV2 and TRBJ1-5; D remains unclear. Trimming cost V 1 base and J 11 bases, with 9 bases left between them. Germline values: CDR1 SNHLY, CDR2 FYNNEI. The CDR3 totals 12 residues. The CDR3 loop is CASSEEPMAQHF. The CDR3 nucleotides read TGTGCCAGCAGTGAAGAGCCTATGGCCCAGCATTTT.

This clonotype was counted many times. This rearrangement joins TRBV7-2 to TRBJ2-1; a weak D match, TRBD2 (6 bases). Between the trimmed V and J ends, which lost 6 bases and 2 bases, there was a span of 14 bases. CDR3 length equals 15 residues. Germline CDR1 reads SGHTA; CDR2 reads FQGNSA. CDR3: CASRFQGGTYNEQFF. CDR3 DNA sequence: TGTGCCAGCAGATTTCAGGGAGGTACCTACAATGAGCAGTTCTTC.

The chain recombines TRBV14 with TRBJ2-3; D not resolved. The CDR3 length is 17 residues. Trimming shortened V by 4 bases and J by 2 bases, and 19 bases separated the two germline ends. Per germline, CDR1 SGHDN and CDR2 FVKESK. CDR3 sequence (DNA): TGTGCCAGCAGCCCTTATCTTCGCGGAGATTACACAGATACGCAGTATTTT. It yields the protein CASSPYLRGDYTDTQYF.

This clonotype was detected ten times or more. The gene calls are TRBV11-2 and TRBJ2-1, with 11 bases lining up with TRBD2. The J segment lost 11 bases and the V segment lost 5 bases, leaving 5 bases of the junction unmatched. The CDR3 covers 13 residues. Germline CDR1 and CDR2: SGHAT and FQNNGV. DNA for the CDR3: TGTGCCAGCAGCCCTAGCGGGGGGTGGAAGCAGTTCTTC. It yields the protein CASSPSGGWKQFF.

The rearrangement uses TRBV7-2 and TRBJ2-5, with a tentative D call TRBD2 (5 bases). The CDR3 is 16 residues long. Germline CDR1 is SGHTA and CDR2 is FQGNSA. V was trimmed by 2 bases and J by 5 bases, leaving 18 bases between them. Here the CDR3 reads CASSLKGHPSGETQYF. The CDR3 DNA follows: TGTGCCAGCAGCTTAAAAGGTCACCCCTCGGGGGAGACCCAGTACTTC.

This sequence joins TRBV5-1 and TRBJ1-1; 7 bases align to TRBD1. V shed 0 bases, J shed 1 base, and the junction held 6 bases outside the gene matches. The CDR3 extends over 16 amino acids. The germline gives CDR1 SGHRS, CDR2 YFSETQ. CDR3 amino acids: CASSLGRTGPNTEAFF. CDR3 sequence (DNA): TGCGCCAGCAGCTTGGGGCGGACAGGACCGAACACTGAAGCTTTCTTT. Looking up the rest from reference TRBV5-1 and TRBJ1-1 gives the full variable domain: KAGVTQTPRYLIKTRGQQVTLSCSPISGHRSVSWYQQTPGQGLQFLFEYFSETQRNKGNFPGRFSGRQFSNSRSEMNVSTLELGDSALYLCASSLGRTGPNTEAFFGQGTRLTVV.

This clonotype was counted ten times or more. CDR3 in amino acids: CASSLYYNEQFF. DNA for the CDR3: TGTGCCAGCAGCTTATACTACAATGAGCAGTTCTTC. The chain recombines TRBV7-2 with TRBJ2-1, with D unresolved. Germline CDR1 is SGHTA and CDR2 is FQGNSA. V dropped 2 bases and J dropped 3 bases, with 2 bases sitting between them. The CDR3 contains 12 residues. The full variable domain, in which reference TRBV7-2 and TRBJ2-1 provide the parts outside the CDR3, is GAGVSQSPSNKVTEKGKDVELRCDPISGHTALYWYRQSLGQGLEFLIYFQGNSAPDKSGLPSDRFSAERTGGSVSTLTIQRTQQEDSAVYLCASSLYYNEQFFGPGTRLTVL.

Only a few counts were recorded for this clonotype. The chain recombines TRBV7-6 with TRBJ1-1; 11 bases line up with TRBD1. CDR1 and CDR2 from the germline V gene are SGHVS and FNYEAQ. J gave up 4 bases and V 6 bases, and 7 bases lay outside the gene matches. The CDR3 is 15 residues long. CDR3 amino acids: CASSQSGQGATEAFF. The CDR3 DNA reads TGTGCCAGCAGTCAATCCGGACAGGGGGCCACTGAAGCTTTCTTT.

The V gene is TRBV2, the J gene TRBJ2-1; tentatively, D is TRBD1 or TRBD2 (6 bases each). Germline CDR1 and CDR2: SNHLY and FYNNEI. The CDR3 covers 13 residues. V was shortened by 5 bases and J by 12 bases, with 17 bases between the two germline ends. The CDR3 sequence is CASSTHPGDWQFF. In DNA form, the CDR3 reads TGTGCCAGCAGTACTCATCCAGGGGACTGGCAGTTCTTC.

With respect to this clonotype: This sequence may be a read error, since a much larger clone differs from it by one base. J is TRBJ1-5 and V is TRBV7-2; unclear D gene. Trimming left V 2 bases short and J 11 bases short, with 16 bases between. The germline V gene encodes CDR1 SGHTA and CDR2 FQGNSA. The CDR3 contains 14 residues. CDR3 DNA sequence: TGTGCCAGCAGCTTAACCGAGGCCCAATGGACCCAGCATTTT. Its protein is CASSLTEAQWTQHF. Full variable domain (remainder filled in from reference TRBV7-2 and TRBJ1-5): GAGVSQSPSNKVTEKGKDVELRCDPISGHTALYWYRQSLGQGLEFLIYFQGNSAPDKSGLPSDRFSAERTGGSVSTLTIQRTQQEDSAVYLCASSLTEAQWTQHFGDGTRLSIL.

In DNA form, the CDR3 reads TGTGCCAGCAGATGGACAGGGAGTTACACCGGGGAGCTGTTTTTT. It is translated as CASRWTGSYTGELFF. This chain connects TRBV11-1 to TRBJ2-2; 8 bases map to TRBD1. The germline CDR1 and CDR2 sequences are SGHAT and FQDESV (reference sequence). The junction had 6 bases not matched to a gene; V was cut back by 6 bases and J by 3 bases. The CDR3 is 15 residues long.

Comment on this clonotype: Possible read error: a much larger clone is one base away. V usage is TRBV7-2 and J usage is TRBJ2-1; D could derive from TRBD1 or TRBD2 (6 bases each). In germline, CDR1 is SGHTA, CDR2 FQGNSA. The CDR3 extends over 15 amino acids. CDR3: CASSRRGIGYNDQFF. The CDR3 bases are TGTGCCAGCAGCCGGAGGGGGATAGGGTACAATGACCAGTTCTTC.

The rearrangement joins TRBV15 to TRBJ2-7; tentative D call: TRBD1 (6 bases). The CDR3 length is 16 residues. Germline CDR1 is LNHNV and CDR2 is YYDKDF (reference sequence). The V gene lost 0 bases and the J gene lost 6 bases, with 18 bases spanning the gap. The CDR3 is CATSRDSGAGLGEQYF. The CDR3 DNA reads TGTGCCACCAGCAGAGATTCAGGGGCAGGGCTGGGCGAGCAGTACTTC.

In this sample, this clonotype turned up many times. This chain links TRBV7-9 with TRBJ2-5; 8 nucleotides align to TRBD1. From germline, CDR1 is SEHNR and CDR2 FQNEAQ (reference sequence). The V segment lost 4 bases and the J segment 4 bases; nucleotides outside the gene matches: 8. The CDR3 has 15 residues. The CDR3 DNA sequence: TGTGCCAGCAGCTCGACAGGGGTGGTGGGAGAGACCCAGTACTTC. Its protein product is CASSSTGVVGETQYF.